These T cell receptor beta chains were read from a single sample in a study of T-cell reconstitution after alpha-beta-depleted transplantation in children. Each CDR3 protein is one row after TCRdb ran MiXCR on the PCR reads. Of about 220,000 distinct CDR3 sequences in the sample, roughly 15% were seen once. The material sequenced was PBMCs, mostly from graft donor cells, taken 360 days after TCRalphabeta/CD19-depleted stem cell transplant. The origin of the receptors is a male patient aged 2-15 years who had a stem cell transplant for acute lymphoblastic leukemia, so the T cells may come from the graft donor. Both conserved end residues are part of each CDR3. Expanded clones are given a class, and other clones once, few, many or no size at all.

j_call	cdr3_length	clone_size	v_call	cdr3_aa
TRBJ2-4	14	once	TRBV30	CAWSSGLAGGFQYF
TRBJ1-1	15	few	TRBV7-9	CASSLGDRENTEAFF
TRBJ1-5	13	-	TRBV10-2	CASSESPGGAEHF
TRBJ2-5	14	-	TRBV29-1	CSVEGGLAFETQYF
TRBJ2-6	15	few	TRBV4-3	CASSLGLTGANVLTF
TRBJ2-7	17	few	TRBV6-5	CASSWDLNSGGPVEQYF
TRBJ1-5	17	-	TRBV30	CAWSVRGVRGNNQPQHF
TRBJ1-6	15	few	TRBV12-3/TRBV12-4	CASSPGGVLNSPLHF
TRBJ2-3	14	few	TRBV11-2	CASPERKGTDTQYF
TRBJ2-3	15	-	TRBV7-8	CASSPPTGKADTQYF
TRBJ2-2	19	-	TRBV7-6	CASSLDSKFWTVNTGELFF
TRBJ2-3	16	few	TRBV7-8	CASSSAGAFSTDTQYF
TRBJ1-1	14	few	TRBV6-1	CASTRTGTNTEAFF
TRBJ1-1	13	many	TRBV24-1	CATSDNQGLEAFF
TRBJ1-5	12	few	TRBV30	CAWSIGDQPQHF
TRBJ2-5	18	many	TRBV12-3/TRBV12-4	CASSGEGGLPATRGTQYF
TRBJ2-4	18	-	TRBV7-8	CASSFNVLYELAKNIQYF
TRBJ1-2	15	-	TRBV28	CASSSTGRSNYGYTF
TRBJ2-1	16	few	TRBV5-1	CASSLALAGGNNEQFF
TRBJ2-4	9	-	TRBV15	CATPGNKYF
TRBJ2-2	15	-	TRBV10-3	CAINPRNGGPGELFF
TRBJ1-2	17	few	TRBV20-1	CSAQYFRDRGGYYGYTF
TRBJ2-3	13	few	TRBV14	CASHDRAGDTQYF
TRBJ1-1	13	few	TRBV12-3/TRBV12-4	CASSLGVGQANFF
TRBJ2-5	13	many	TRBV7-9	CASSLAGGETQYF
TRBJ1-4	11	few	TRBV20-1	CSAATGLKLFF
TRBJ1-1	13	many	TRBV5-1	CASSPLMNTEAFF
TRBJ2-2	15	-	TRBV15	CATSRDFRGGGELFF
TRBJ1-2	10	few	TRBV9	CASRGNGYTF
TRBJ2-3	14	-	TRBV5-1	CASSLGQLTDTQYF
TRBJ2-6	17	-	TRBV20-1	CCARRWGAGSGANVLTF
TRBJ2-1	15	many	TRBV11-2	CASSPLAGVGNEQFF
TRBJ1-4	17	-	TRBV7-9	CASSLALGQGELARLFF
TRBJ1-2	12	-	TRBV5-6	CASSLPVSGYTF
TRBJ2-1	16	few	TRBV7-2	CASSPSKGGFYNEQFF
TRBJ2-5	13	-	TRBV6-6	CASRNRGTETQYF
TRBJ2-7	14	-	TRBV10-3	CAIRTTGWTYEQYF
TRBJ2-1	16	-	TRBV4-3	CASSQDPGSGFNEQFF
TRBJ2-3	14	many	TRBV29-1	CSVRDRSSTDTQYF
TRBJ2-7	15	-	TRBV5-1	CASSKGTETTYEQYF
TRBJ2-3	18	-	TRBV7-8	CASSLLPGGTEITDTQYF
TRBJ1-2	14	few	TRBV12-3/TRBV12-4	CASSLGTNNYGYTF
TRBJ2-7	16	few	TRBV12-3/TRBV12-4	CASTLVDRANSYEQYF
TRBJ2-1	12	-	TRBV12-3/TRBV12-4	CATARGGNEQFF
TRBJ2-3	14	few	TRBV28	CASSLRLSTDTQYF
TRBJ2-7	14	few	TRBV13	CASSGWTGSYEQYF
TRBJ2-5	14	few	TRBV6-1	CASRRDSLRETQYF
TRBJ2-5	14	-	TRBV9	CASSVGPAGETQYF
TRBJ2-3	15	-	TRBV28	CASSSRGGGTDTQYF
TRBJ2-2	15	many	TRBV10-3	CAISESGTNTGELFF